Presented here are 32 T cell receptor beta chains from one specimen sequenced in a study of blood T cell repertoires in COVID-19. Some clones are missing from TCRdb's copy, which holds only in-frame ones; the method was immunoSEQ multiplex PCR. The sample includes over 450,000 clones, less than 90% of them seen just once. The source material was peripheral blood. These receptors originate from a woman between 50 and 59 years old with COVID-19, enrolled during active disease.

J is TRBJ1-6 and V is TRBV6-5, with D maybe TRBD1 (5 bases). V lost 6 bases, J lost 5 bases, and 14 bases lay in between. Per the germline V gene, CDR1 is MNHEY and CDR2 is SVGAGI. The CDR3 length is 15 residues. The CDR3 loop is CASSYRDWDNSPLHF. The CDR3 nucleotides read TGTGCCAGCAGCTACCGGGACTGGGATAATTCACCCCTCCACTTT.

CDR3 in amino acids: CASSLQGNTEAFF. DNA of the CDR3: TGTGCCAGCAGCCTACAGGGAAACACTGAAGCTTTCTTT. This chain connects TRBV7-8 to TRBJ1-1, with a tentative D call TRBD1 (6 bases). Trimming removed 5 bases from V and 2 bases from J, with 9 bases in between. CDR1 is SGHVS and CDR2 is FQNEAQ in the germline V gene. This CDR3 spans 13 amino acids. Variable domain in full (rest from reference TRBV7-8 and TRBJ1-1): GAGVSQSPRYKVAKRGQDVALRCDPISGHVSLFWYQQALGQGPEFLTYFQNEAQLDKSGLPSDRFFAERPEGSVSTLKIQRTQQEDSAVYLCASSLQGNTEAFFGQGTRLTVV.

This clone was seen a single time. This chain connects TRBV7-2 to TRBJ2-7; 7 positions match TRBD1. CDR3 size: 16 residues. Germline V gene data show CDR1 as SGHTA and CDR2 as FQGNSA. Unmatched junction bases numbered 6, after V lost 1 base and J lost 0 bases. CDR3 coding DNA: TGTGCCAGCAGCTTAGGACAGGGCTCCCTCTCCTACGAGCAGTACTTC. Its translation is CASSLGQGSLSYEQYF.

With regard to this clone: The same CDR3 arises from other DNA sequences in this sample as well. The chain joins TRBV7-9 to TRBJ1-1; D is perhaps TRBD1 (6 bases). The V and J ends lost 4 bases and 1 base respectively, with 10 bases between them. CDR1 and CDR2 (germline): SEHNR, FQNEAQ (reference sequence). This CDR3 has 14 residues. CDR3 DNA sequence: TGTGCCAGCAGCTCCTTGACAGGGAACACTGAAGCTTTCTTT. This encodes CASSSLTGNTEAFF.

The chain has TRBV19 and TRBJ2-7, with D perhaps matching TRBD2 (5 bases). The CDR3 is 10 residues long. Trimming removed 11 bases from V and 3 bases from J, with 8 bases in between. CDR1 LNHDA and CDR2 SQIVND come from the germline V gene (reference sequence). CDR3 region: CAAGNYEQYF. Written as DNA, the CDR3 is TGTGCCGCGGGCAACTACGAGCAGTACTTC.

J is TRBJ2-5 and V is TRBV28, with TRBD2 matching 9 bases. V lost 5 bases and J lost 9; bases outside the gene matches: 16. Germline-derived CDR1 and CDR2 are MDHEN and SYDVKM. The CDR3 has 16 residues. CDR3 in amino acids: CASSRTELAGSRAQYF. The CDR3 bases are TGTGCCAGCAGTCGGACGGAACTAGCGGGTTCCAGGGCCCAGTACTTC. Drawing the rest from reference TRBV28 and TRBJ2-5, the complete variable domain is DVKVTQSSRYLVKRTGEKVFLECVQDMDHENMFWYRQDPGLGLRLIYFSYDVKMKEKGDIPEGYSVSREKKERFSLILESASTNQTSMYLCASSRTELAGSRAQYFGPGTRLLVL.

V gene TRBV29-1 combines with J gene TRBJ2-1, with 7 bases that match TRBD2. The germline CDR1 and CDR2 sequences are SQVTM and ANQGSEA. CDR3 length: 14 amino acids. V was clipped by 5 bases and J by 9 bases; unmatched bases: 13. The DNA of the CDR3 is TGCAGCGTTCGGAAAAGCGGGGTGAGAGGTGAGCAGTTCTTC. This encodes CSVRKSGVRGEQFF.

The gene calls are TRBV11-2 and TRBJ2-5; D possibly corresponds to TRBD2 (6 bases). The germline V gene has CDR1 SGHAT and CDR2 FQNNGV. This CDR3 has 15 residues. V gave up 1 base and J gave up 5 bases, with 14 bases separating them. CDR3 region: CASSLVTGAGETQYF. DNA of the CDR3: TGTGCCAGCAGCTTAGTAACGGGAGCTGGGGAGACCCAGTACTTC.

J is TRBJ2-3 and V is TRBV24-1, with D unresolved. V was pared by 7 bases and J by 0 bases, with 13 bases between. Germline values: CDR1 KGHDR, CDR2 SFDVKD. This CDR3 has 15 amino acids. CDR3 residues: CATSTPETSTDTQYF. The CDR3 DNA is TGTGCCACCAGCACTCCGGAGACCAGCACAGATACGCAGTATTTT.

The count of this clone is one. The chain has TRBV21-1 and TRBJ2-3; the listed D gene, TRBD2, was not tested against the DNA. TRBV21-1 has pseudogene status. This CDR3 comprises 21 residues. The CDR3 DNA reads as TGTGCCAGCAGCAACGAACTCCAAACTAGCGGGGGGTTATCTAGCACAGATACGCAGTATTTT. It specifies CASSNELQTSGGLSSTDTQYF.

V gene TRBV9 combines with J gene TRBJ2-2; 11 bases match TRBD2. The germline CDR1 and CDR2 sequences are SGDLS and YYNGEE. The CDR3 runs 19 residues. Trimming took 3 bases from V and 6 from J; bases not matched to a gene: 16. This CDR3 is CASSERRASGGSLPGELFF. For the CDR3, the DNA is TGTGCCAGCAGCGAACGAAGAGCTAGCGGGGGGTCCCTACCCGGGGAGCTGTTTTTT.

To note about this clone: In the same sample, other DNA sequences code for this CDR3. This chain joins TRBV4-1 and TRBJ2-3; unclear D gene. CDR1 and CDR2 (germline): MGHRA, YSYEKL. The V gene lost 2 bases and the J gene lost 2 bases, with 5 bases spanning the gap. The CDR3 is 13 residues long. The CDR3 reads CASSQLYTDTQYF. CDR3 nucleotides: TGCGCCAGCAGCCAACTGTACACAGATACGCAGTATTTT.

This chain uses TRBV2 with TRBJ1-1; possible D gene TRBD1, 6 bases. The CDR3 totals 15 residues. Between the trimmed V and J ends, which lost 5 bases and 0 bases, there was a span of 13 bases. The germline CDR1 and CDR2 sequences are SNHLY and FYNNEI. The DNA for the CDR3 is TGTGCCAGCAGTCTTTCAACAGGGATGAACACTGAAGCTTTCTTT. It translates to CASSLSTGMNTEAFF. Full variable domain (missing parts from reference TRBV2 and TRBJ1-1): EPEVTQTPSHQVTQMGQEVILRCVPISNHLYFYWYRQILGQKVEFLVSFYNNEISEKSEIFDDQFSVERPDGSNFTLKIRSTKLEDSAMYFCASSLSTGMNTEAFFGQGTRLTVV.

The CDR3 is CASSPSGISTDTQYF. CDR3 in DNA: TGTGCCAGCAGTCCTAGCGGGATTAGCACAGATACGCAGTATTTT. The chain links TRBV28 to TRBJ2-3, with 9 bases identical to TRBD2. Germline CDR1 MDHEN, CDR2 SYDVKM. V lost 5 bases to trimming and J lost 0 bases; unmatched junction nucleotides: 3. The CDR3 is made up of 15 amino acids.

V is TRBV24-1 and J is TRBJ1-1; the match to TRBD1 covers 7 bases. The V and J ends lost 4 bases and 1 base, in that order; junction bases with no gene match: 5. Germline CDR1 is KGHDR and CDR2 is SFDVKD. The length of the CDR3 is 15 residues. The CDR3 region has the DNA TGTGCCACCAGTGAGGGGGGACAGAAGAACACTGAAGCTTTCTTT. Translated: CATSEGGQKNTEAFF.

The J gene is TRBJ2-5, the V gene TRBV7-9, with D maybe TRBD2 (7 bases). Germline V CDR1 and CDR2: SEHNR, FQNEAQ (reference sequence). CDR3 length equals 14 residues. Trimming shortened V by 6 bases and J by 5 bases, and 16 bases separated the two germline ends. The CDR3 bases are TGTGCCAGCAGAGGGAACGGGGGGCGTGAGACCCAGTACTTC. Protein product: CASRGNGGRETQYF.

The chain recombines TRBV3-1 (or the pseudogene TRBV3-2) with TRBJ1-3; possibly TRBD1 for D (5 bases). This CDR3 has 15 amino acids. Germline V CDR1 and CDR2: LGHDT, YNNKEL (reference sequence). The V gene lost 5 bases and the J gene lost 4 bases, with 15 bases spanning the gap. CDR3: CASSTDAGGGNTIYF. The DNA of the CDR3 is TGTGCCAGCAGCACCGATGCGGGGGGGGGAAACACCATATATTTT.

The gene calls are TRBV18 and TRBJ1-5; 12 bases align to TRBD1. Trimming removed 6 bases from V and 10 bases from J; junction bases left unmatched: 4. Germline assignment: CDR1 KGHSH and CDR2 LQKENI. The CDR3 is 13 residues long. The CDR3: CASSWDRGPPQHF. The CDR3 DNA sequence: TGTGCCAGCTCTTGGGACAGGGGGCCTCCCCAGCATTTT.

V and J are TRBV19 and TRBJ2-2, with a possible D match to TRBD2 (5 bases). The V gene's germline CDR1 is LNHDA and CDR2 SQIVND (reference sequence). CDR3 length equals 15 residues. The ends were cut back, 3 bases at V and 7 bases at J, with 15 bases in the middle. The CDR3 region has the DNA TGTGCCAGTAGTATGGAGGTTCAGGTGGACGGGGAGCTGTTTTTT. Encoded protein: CASSMEVQVDGELFF.

V usage is TRBV28 and J usage is TRBJ1-6, with D maybe TRBD1 (5 bases). Germline CDR1 and CDR2: MDHEN and SYDVKM. With 4 bases removed from V and 6 bases from J, the gap between germline ends came to 16 bases. The CDR3 is 16 residues long. CDR3 amino acids: CASSSSQGMANSPLHF. CDR3 sequence (DNA): TGTGCCAGCAGTTCCTCTCAGGGAATGGCTAATTCACCCCTCCACTTT.

The chain links TRBV6-6 to TRBJ1-2; 7 positions match TRBD1. The trim removed 6 bases at V and 3 bases at J, leaving 4 bases unmatched. CDR1 is MNHNY and CDR2 is SVGAGI in the germline V gene (reference sequence). CDR3 length: 13 residues. CDR3 sequence (DNA): TGTGCCAGCAGCATTACAGGGGACTATGGCTACACCTTC. Translated, it gives CASSITGDYGYTF.

The V and J genes are TRBV18 and TRBJ2-5; D not certain. Looked up from germline, CDR1 is KGHSH and CDR2 is LQKENI. The CDR3 loop spans 13 amino acids. With 1 base removed from V and 5 bases from J, the gap between germline ends came to 8 bases. The chain's CDR3 is CASSPRAGETQYF. The CDR3 nucleotides read TGTGCCAGCTCACCACGGGCTGGGGAGACCCAGTACTTC.

Only a few counts were recorded for this clone. The rearrangement links TRBV5-1 to TRBJ1-6, with D hard to call. The CDR3 runs 15 residues. In germline, CDR1 is SGHRS, CDR2 YFSETQ. Trimming took off 0 bases at V and 1 base at J, with 5 bases between the two ends. The CDR3 loop reads CASSLEESYNSPLHF. The DNA of the CDR3 is TGCGCCAGCAGCTTGGAGGAGTCCTATAATTCACCCCTCCACTTT.

V is TRBV14 and J is TRBJ1-4; 9 bases map to TRBD1. Germline V CDR1 and CDR2: SGHDN, FVKESK. Unmatched junction bases numbered 10, after V lost 4 bases and J lost 10 bases. This CDR3 has 15 amino acids. Written as DNA, the CDR3 is TGTGCCAGCAGCCGTACAGGGGGCCAAAGAGGAAAACTGTTTTTT. Protein product: CASSRTGGQRGKLFF.

The rearrangement joins TRBV9 to TRBJ2-2; 9 bases match TRBD2. The junction had 5 bases not matched to a gene; V was cut back by 3 bases and J by 2 bases. Germline CDR1 reads SGDLS; CDR2 reads YYNGEE. The CDR3 contains 16 residues. CDR3 sequence: CASSEGTSPNTGELFF. The DNA of the CDR3 is TGTGCCAGCAGCGAGGGGACTAGCCCTAACACCGGGGAGCTGTTTTTT.

The V and J genes are TRBV2 and TRBJ2-3; TRBD1 might be the D (6 bases). V dropped 8 bases and J dropped 2 bases, with 14 bases sitting between them. The CDR3 consists of 14 residues. Per the germline V gene, CDR1 is SNHLY and CDR2 is FYNNEI. DNA for the CDR3: TGTGCCAGCCGGGACGGACAGATCACAGATACGCAGTATTTT. This codes for CASRDGQITDTQYF.

The chain combines TRBV28 with TRBJ1-5; 7 bases line up with TRBD1. J lost 4 bases, V lost 4 bases, and 7 bases had no gene match. The CDR3 totals 15 residues. Germline-derived CDR1 and CDR2 are MDHEN and SYDVKM. The CDR3 coding sequence is TGTGCCAGCAGTTCCGGGACAGTAGTTAATCAGCCCCAGCATTTT. It yields the protein CASSSGTVVNQPQHF.

V is TRBV7-3 and J is TRBJ1-1; D might be TRBD1 (6 bases). This CDR3 spans 13 amino acids. Germline CDR1 reads SGHTA; CDR2 reads FQGTGA. The V gene lost 0 bases and the J gene lost 5 bases, with 7 bases spanning the gap. CDR3 region: CASSLTQGTEAFF. CDR3 nucleotide sequence: TGTGCCAGCAGCTTAACGCAGGGGACTGAAGCTTTCTTT. Filled out from reference TRBV7-3 and TRBJ1-1, the complete variable domain reads GAGVSQTPSNKVTEKGKYVELRCDPISGHTALYWYRQSLGQGPEFLIYFQGTGAADDSGLPNDRFFAVRPEGSVSTLKIQRTERGDSAVYLCASSLTQGTEAFFGQGTRLTVV.

In this sample, this clone turned up a few times. The chain couples TRBV27 to TRBJ1-2; D ambiguous. The CDR3 is 14 amino acids. V was cut by 3 bases and J by 3 bases, with 11 bases left in between. The germline V gene encodes CDR1 MNHEY and CDR2 SMNVEV (reference sequence). The CDR3 region is CASSFYEGDYGYTF. The CDR3 DNA is TGTGCCAGCAGTTTTTACGAGGGAGACTATGGCTACACCTTC.

The chain is built from TRBV9 and TRBJ2-2, with D uncertain. V was clipped by 0 bases and J by 5 bases, with 11 bases between them. Germline V gives CDR1 SGDLS, CDR2 YYNGEE. The length of the CDR3 is 15 residues. This CDR3 is CASSVDQRNTGELFF. The DNA for the CDR3 is TGTGCCAGCAGCGTAGATCAGCGAAATACCGGGGAGCTGTTTTTT.

The rearrangement links TRBV30 to TRBJ1-5; a possible D gene is TRBD1 (6 bases). Germline V gene data show CDR1 as GTSNPN and CDR2 as SVGIG (reference sequence). V lost 1 base and J lost 4, with 8 bases in between. This CDR3 is built from 13 residues. Written as DNA, the CDR3 is TGTGCCTGGAGTGGGACAGAGAATCAGCCCCAGCATTTT. This gives the protein CAWSGTENQPQHF.

The rearrangement joins TRBV6-5 to TRBJ2-7, with D perhaps matching TRBD1 (6 bases). Germline CDR1 MNHEY, CDR2 SVGAGI. V lost 4 bases to trimming and J lost 6 bases, with 13 bases between them. This CDR3 region has 13 residues. The CDR3: CASSSLQGGEQYF. The CDR3 bases are TGTGCCAGCAGTTCGTTACAGGGTGGCGAGCAGTACTTC.